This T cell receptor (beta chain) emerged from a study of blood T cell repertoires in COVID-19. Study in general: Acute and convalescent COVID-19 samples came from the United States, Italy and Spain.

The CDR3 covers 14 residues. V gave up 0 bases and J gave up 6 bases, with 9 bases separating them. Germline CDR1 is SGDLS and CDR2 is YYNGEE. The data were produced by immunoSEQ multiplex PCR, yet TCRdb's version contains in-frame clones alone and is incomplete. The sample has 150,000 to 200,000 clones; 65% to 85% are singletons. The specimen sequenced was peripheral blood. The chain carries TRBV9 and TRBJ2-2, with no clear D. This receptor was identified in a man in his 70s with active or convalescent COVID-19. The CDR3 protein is CASSVVSVAGELFF. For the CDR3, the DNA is TGTGCCAGCAGCGTAGTGAGCGTCGCCGGGGAGCTGTTTTTT. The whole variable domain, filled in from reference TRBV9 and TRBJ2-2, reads DSGVTQTPKHLITATGQRVTLRCSPRSGDLSVYWYQQSLDQGLQFLIQYYNGEERAKGNILERFSAQQFPDLHSELNLSSLELGDSALYFCASSVVSVAGELFFGEGSRLTVL.